A selection of T cell receptor beta chains follows, all from one sample in a study of tumor-infiltrating lymphocytes in oesophageal squamous cell carcinoma. TCRdb processed the PCR reads anew with MiXCR; each CDR3 protein has one entry. The sample has 3,000 to 3,500 distinct CDR3 sequences, 16% seen once; the top ten hold less than 30%. Specimen: esophageal tumor tissue. The receptor source for this set is a male donor with esophageal squamous cell carcinoma. CDR3s include the opening cysteine and the closing phenylalanine or tryptophan. A D gene is named only where the DNA matches it firmly. Clone size is given for some rows only: seen once, a few or many times, or a class if the clone is expanded.

.,TRBV19,TRBJ2-4,many,CASREGITVAKNIQYF,TGTGCCAGTAGAGAAGGGATTACGGTAGCCAAAAACATTCAGTACTTC
TRBD1,TRBV14,TRBJ2-7,many,CASSLHRGSYEQYF,TGTGCCAGCAGCCTTCACAGGGGCTCCTACGAGCAGTACTTC
.,TRBV6-8,TRBJ2-6,.,CASSFSGTPLRRAVLRF,.
TRBD1,TRBV11-3,TRBJ1-1,many,CASSSRPGGNTEAFF,TGTGCCAGCAGCTCACGCCCAGGGGGAAACACTGAAGCTTTCTTT
.,TRBV4-1,TRBJ2-3,many,CASSQDTGTDSQYF,TGCGCCAGCAGCCAAGATACTGGGACGGATTCGCAGTATTTT
.,TRBV5-4,TRBJ2-7,many,CASSLGRAYSYEQYF,TGTGCCAGCAGCTTAGGTAGGGCCTACTCCTACGAGCAGTACTTC
TRBD1,TRBV2,TRBJ1-5,many,CASSEGAGGRKPQHF,TGTGCCAGCAGTGAAGGGGCAGGGGGCAGAAAGCCCCAGCATTTT
.,TRBV5-1,TRBJ1-1,.,CASSLGHSMNTEAFF,TGCGCCAGCAGCTTGGGACACAGTATGAACACTGAAGCTTTCTTT
TRBD2,TRBV27,TRBJ2-1,many,CASMVAGGLGEQFF,TGTGCCAGCATGGTGGCGGGGGGGCTTGGTGAGCAGTTCTTC
TRBD1,TRBV30,TRBJ2-3,few,CAWSVSRTGGPDTQYF,TGTGCCTGGAGTGTAAGTAGGACAGGGGGCCCAGATACGCAGTATTTT
.,TRBV15,TRBJ1-1,many,CATSRDGGNTEAFF,TGTGCCACCAGCAGAGATGGCGGGAACACTGAAGCTTTCTTT
TRBD1,TRBV27,TRBJ1-1,many,CASSPGQGNTEAFF,TGTGCCAGCAGCCCCGGACAGGGAAACACTGAAGCTTTCTTT
.,TRBV6-4,TRBJ2-7,.,CASSERFWGHDEQYF,TGTGCCAGCAGTGAACGGTTTTGGGGGCATGATGAGCAGTACTTC
.,TRBV11-2,TRBJ1-6,many,CASSPPPPASYNSPLHF,TGTGCCAGCAGCCCTCCCCCTCCTGCCTCCTATAATTCACCCCTCCACTTT
.,TRBV6-1,TRBJ1-4,many,CASSRGGGNEKLFF,TGTGCCAGCAGTCGGGGCGGGGGTAATGAAAAACTGTTTTTT
.,TRBV2,TRBJ1-1,many,CASPLWAGAMNTEAFF,TGTGCCAGCCCCTTATGGGCAGGGGCGATGAACACTGAAGCTTTCTTT
.,TRBV6-1,TRBJ2-7,medium-sized,CASSWGPSYEQYF,TGTGCCAGCAGTTGGGGACCTTCCTACGAGCAGTACTTC
TRBD1,TRBV5-6,TRBJ1-5,medium-sized,CASSPGTGYGQPQHF,TGTGCCAGCAGCCCCGGGACAGGGTACGGTCAGCCCCAGCATTTT
.,TRBV6-1,TRBJ1-1,medium-sized,CASSTSQGNTEAFF,TGTGCCAGCAGCACTTCACAGGGGAACACTGAAGCTTTCTTT
TRBD2,TRBV10-3,TRBJ2-5,few,CAISEWGLAGSGEQYF,TGTGCCATCAGTGAGTGGGGACTAGCGGGGTCGGGTGAGCAGTACTTC
TRBD1,TRBV5-1,TRBJ2-1,large,CASSLATGIDEQFF,TGCGCCAGCAGCTTGGCGACAGGGATCGATGAGCAGTTCTTC
.,TRBV18,TRBJ1-4,.,CASSFSTGENEKLFF,TGTGCCAGCTCATTCTCGACAGGCGAGAATGAAAAACTGTTTTTT
TRBD1,TRBV11-1,TRBJ1-2,many,CASSTTNRGGYTF,TGTGCCAGCAGCACAACAAACAGGGGCGGCTACACCTTC
.,TRBV5-4,TRBJ2-1,medium-sized,CASSSGPSNEQFF,TGTGCCAGCAGCTCAGGACCATCCAATGAGCAGTTCTTC
.,TRBV24-1,TRBJ2-3,medium-sized,CATSDEGGRTDTQYF,TGTGCCACCAGTGATGAAGGGGGGCGCACAGATACGCAGTATTTT
.,TRBV12-3/TRBV12-4,TRBJ1-3,many,CASSILPGGSGNTIYF,TGTGCCAGCAGCATACTACCCGGGGGCTCTGGAAACACCATATATTTT
TRBD1,TRBV2,TRBJ1-1,many,CASLGESNRGRMGTEAFF,TGTGCCAGCCTCGGAGAATCAAACAGGGGGCGGATGGGGACTGAAGCTTTCTTT
TRBD1,TRBV4-1,TRBJ1-5,few,CASSQGTSDRANNQPQHF,TGCGCCAGCAGCCAGGGGACCTCGGACAGGGCGAACAATCAGCCCCAGCATTTT
TRBD1,TRBV12-3/TRBV12-4,TRBJ2-3,many,CASTRQGGLEADTQYF,TGTGCCAGCACGAGACAGGGGGGCCTTGAGGCAGATACGCAGTATTTT
.,TRBV5-1,TRBJ1-5,many,CASSLVGGRSNQPQHF,TGCGCCAGCAGCTTGGTCGGGGGCCGGAGCAATCAGCCCCAGCATTTT
.,TRBV19,TRBJ1-6,many,CASKTLSSYNSPLHF,TGTGCCAGTAAAACTCTAAGCTCCTATAATTCACCCCTCCACTTC
.,TRBV5-1,TRBJ2-6,many,CASSLDGSGANVLTF,TGCGCCAGCAGCTTGGATGGCTCTGGGGCCAACGTCCTGACTTTC
.,TRBV11-2,TRBJ2-3,many,CASSLDRGTDTQYF,TGTGCCAGCAGCTTAGACAGAGGCACAGATACGCAGTATTTT
.,TRBV7-9,TRBJ1-3,medium-sized,CASSLNKGPGNTIYF,TGTGCCAGCAGCTTAAATAAAGGGCCTGGAAACACCATATATTTT